This T cell receptor (beta chain) was identified in a study of memory CD4+ T cells and cytomegalovirus serostatus. Study context: Healthy Belgian adult donors included roughly ten CMV-positive and around 25 CMV-negative people.

Generated by immunoSEQ multiplex PCR, the TCRdb table keeps only in-frame clones and is missing some. Altogether around 53,000 clones are present, under 80% being singletons, with the ten largest covering more than 0.75%. Single viable CD3+CD4+CD8-CD45RO+ cells were sorted as the memory CD4+ T cells. Total CD4+ T cells were enriched by CD4 positive selection. With regard to this clone: Its matching antigen is unknown.

Study-wide findings and caveats: About 40% of the roughly 150 known CMV-associated TCRbeta sequences appeared in CD4+ memory. CMV serostatus prediction reached median AUC around 0.95, or 0.9 with US-trained model.

The sequencing input was memory CD4+ T cells from blood. This receptor was obtained from an adult in good health and CMV-seronegative.

CDR3 in DNA: TGTGCCAGCAGCTTAGCTGGAGGGGGGAGGTCCTACGAGCAGTACTTC. Protein sequence: CASSLAGGGRSYEQYF. V is TRBV7-9 and J is TRBJ2-7; D is tentatively TRBD1 or TRBD2 (6 bases each). CDR3 length equals 16 residues. The germline V gene has CDR1 SEHNR and CDR2 FQNEAQ (reference sequence). Trimming left V 0 bases short and J 1 base short, with 13 bases between.